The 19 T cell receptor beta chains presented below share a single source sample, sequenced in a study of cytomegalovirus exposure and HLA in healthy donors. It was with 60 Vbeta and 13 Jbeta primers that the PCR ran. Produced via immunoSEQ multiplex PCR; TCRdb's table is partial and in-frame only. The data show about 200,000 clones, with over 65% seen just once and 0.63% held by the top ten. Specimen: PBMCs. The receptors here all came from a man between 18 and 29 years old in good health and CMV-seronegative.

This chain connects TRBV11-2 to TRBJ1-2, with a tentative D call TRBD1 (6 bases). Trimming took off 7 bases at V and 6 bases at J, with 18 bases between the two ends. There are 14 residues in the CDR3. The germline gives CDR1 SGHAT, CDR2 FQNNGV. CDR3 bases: TGTGCCAGCACCGCACCAGGGACACTCCATGGCTACACCTTC. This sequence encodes CASTAPGTLHGYTF.

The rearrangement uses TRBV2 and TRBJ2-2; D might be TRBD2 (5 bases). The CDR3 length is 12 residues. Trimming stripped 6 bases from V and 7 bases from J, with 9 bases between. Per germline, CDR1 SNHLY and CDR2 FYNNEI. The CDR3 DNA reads TGTGCCAGCAGCGCACGGGACGGGGAGCTGTTTTTT. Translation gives CASSARDGELFF.

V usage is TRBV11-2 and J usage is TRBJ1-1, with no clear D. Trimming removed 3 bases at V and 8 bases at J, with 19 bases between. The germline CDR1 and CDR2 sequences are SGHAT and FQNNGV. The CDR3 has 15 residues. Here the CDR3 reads CASSFRGLTQTEAFF. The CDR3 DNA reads TGTGCCAGCAGCTTTCGGGGTCTCACCCAAACCGAAGCTTTCTTT.

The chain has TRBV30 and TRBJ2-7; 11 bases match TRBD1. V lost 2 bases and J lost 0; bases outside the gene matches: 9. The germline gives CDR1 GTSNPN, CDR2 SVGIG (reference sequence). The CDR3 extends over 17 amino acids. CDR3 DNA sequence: TGTGCCTGGAGTACGGGACAGGGGGTCGGCCACTCCTACGAGCAGTACTTC. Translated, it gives CAWSTGQGVGHSYEQYF.

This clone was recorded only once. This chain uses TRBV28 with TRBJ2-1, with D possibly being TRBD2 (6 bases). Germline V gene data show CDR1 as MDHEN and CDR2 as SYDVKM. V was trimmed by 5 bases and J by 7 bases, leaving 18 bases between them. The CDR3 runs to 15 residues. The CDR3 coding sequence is TGTGCCAGCAGTCCTTCCCGGGGGATGAGGAATGAGCAGTTCTTC. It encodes CASSPSRGMRNEQFF. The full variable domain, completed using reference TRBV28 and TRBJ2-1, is DVKVTQSSRYLVKRTGEKVFLECVQDMDHENMFWYRQDPGLGLRLIYFSYDVKMKEKGDIPEGYSVSREKKERFSLILESASTNQTSMYLCASSPSRGMRNEQFFGPGTRLTVL.

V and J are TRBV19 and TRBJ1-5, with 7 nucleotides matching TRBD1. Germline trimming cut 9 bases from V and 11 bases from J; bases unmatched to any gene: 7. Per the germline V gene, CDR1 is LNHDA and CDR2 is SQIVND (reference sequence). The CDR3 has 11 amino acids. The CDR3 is CASRGGLSQHF. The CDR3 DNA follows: TGTGCCAGCAGAGGGGGCTTGTCCCAGCATTTT.

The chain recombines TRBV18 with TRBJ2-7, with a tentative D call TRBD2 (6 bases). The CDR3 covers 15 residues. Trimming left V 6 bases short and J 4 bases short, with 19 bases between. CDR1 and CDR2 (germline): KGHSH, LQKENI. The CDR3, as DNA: TGTGCCAGCTCTGGCGGGACGTCGAGTTTGTACGAGCAGTACTTC. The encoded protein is CASSGGTSSLYEQYF.

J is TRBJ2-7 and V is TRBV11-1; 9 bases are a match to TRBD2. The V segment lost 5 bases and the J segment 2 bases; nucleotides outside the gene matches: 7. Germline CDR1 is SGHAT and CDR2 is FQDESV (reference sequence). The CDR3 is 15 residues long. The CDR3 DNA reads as TGTGCCAGCAGCGGGGGAGCGGGAGGCGCCTACGAGCAGTACTTC. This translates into CASSGGAGGAYEQYF.

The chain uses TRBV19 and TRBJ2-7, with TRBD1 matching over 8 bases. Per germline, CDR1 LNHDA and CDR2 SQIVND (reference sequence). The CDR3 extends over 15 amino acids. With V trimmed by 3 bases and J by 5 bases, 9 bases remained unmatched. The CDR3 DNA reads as TGTGCCAGTAGTATTGGTGACAGGGGTATTAACGAGCAGTACTTC. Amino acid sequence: CASSIGDRGINEQYF.

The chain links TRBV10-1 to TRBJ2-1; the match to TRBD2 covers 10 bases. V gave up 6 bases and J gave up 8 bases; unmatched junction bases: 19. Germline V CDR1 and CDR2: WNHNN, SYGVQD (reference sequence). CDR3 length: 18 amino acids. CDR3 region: CASSDGMASGSKLDEQFF. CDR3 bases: TGCGCCAGCAGCGATGGGATGGCTAGCGGGAGCAAGTTGGATGAGCAGTTCTTC.

The DNA for the CDR3 is TGTGCCAGCAGCTTAGAGGGGATTAGCGGGAGGTCCCGGGGGGAGACCCAGTACTTC. Translated: CASSLEGISGRSRGETQYF. V is TRBV7-9 and J is TRBJ2-5; TRBD2 aligns across 10 bases. The CDR3 spans 19 residues. The germline gives CDR1 SEHNR, CDR2 FQNEAQ (reference sequence). The V gene end was trimmed by 1 base and the J gene end by 5 bases; junction bases not matched to a gene: 16.

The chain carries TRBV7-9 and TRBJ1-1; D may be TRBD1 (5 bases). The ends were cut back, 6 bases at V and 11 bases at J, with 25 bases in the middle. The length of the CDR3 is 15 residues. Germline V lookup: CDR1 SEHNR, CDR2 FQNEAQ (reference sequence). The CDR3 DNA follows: TGTGCCAGCAGTCCAAACCGGGACTCCCCGGTTACGGCTTTCTTT. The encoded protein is CASSPNRDSPVTAFF.

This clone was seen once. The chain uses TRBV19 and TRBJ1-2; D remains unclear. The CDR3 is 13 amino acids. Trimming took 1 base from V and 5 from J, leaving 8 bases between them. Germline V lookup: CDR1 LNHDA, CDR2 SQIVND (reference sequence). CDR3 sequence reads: CASSIGGGYGYTF. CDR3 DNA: TGTGCCAGTAGTATAGGGGGAGGATATGGCTACACCTTC.

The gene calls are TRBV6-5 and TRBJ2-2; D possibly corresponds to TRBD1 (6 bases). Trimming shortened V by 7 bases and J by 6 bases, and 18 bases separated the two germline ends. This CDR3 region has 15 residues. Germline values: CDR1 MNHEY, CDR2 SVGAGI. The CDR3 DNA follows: TGTGCCAGCACTCTTACGTACAGGGTTTCCGGGGAGCTGTTTTTT. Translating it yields CASTLTYRVSGELFF.

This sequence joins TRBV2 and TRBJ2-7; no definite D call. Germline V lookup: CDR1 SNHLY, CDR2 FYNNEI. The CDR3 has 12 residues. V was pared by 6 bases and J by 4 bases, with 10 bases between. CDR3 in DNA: TGTGCCAGCAGACCGACACATTACGAGCAGTACTTC. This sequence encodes CASRPTHYEQYF.

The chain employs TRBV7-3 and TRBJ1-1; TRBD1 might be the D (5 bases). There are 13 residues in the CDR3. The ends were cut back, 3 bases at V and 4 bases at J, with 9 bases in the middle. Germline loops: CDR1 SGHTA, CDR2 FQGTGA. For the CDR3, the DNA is TGTGCCAGCAGCTTTACAGGATCCACTGAAGCTTTCTTT. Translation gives CASSFTGSTEAFF.

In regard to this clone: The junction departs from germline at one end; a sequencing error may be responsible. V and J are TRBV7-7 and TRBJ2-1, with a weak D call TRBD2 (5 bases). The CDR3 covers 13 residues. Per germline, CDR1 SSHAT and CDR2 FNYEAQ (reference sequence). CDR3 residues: CASSRDWKDEQFF. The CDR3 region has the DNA TGTGCTAGCAGCCGGGATTGGAAAGATGAGCAGTTCTTC.

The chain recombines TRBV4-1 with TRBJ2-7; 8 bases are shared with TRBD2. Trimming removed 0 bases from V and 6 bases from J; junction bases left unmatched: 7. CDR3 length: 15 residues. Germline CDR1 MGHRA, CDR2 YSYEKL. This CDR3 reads CASSQDIRGTSEQYF. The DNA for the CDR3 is TGCGCCAGCAGCCAAGATATTAGAGGGACTAGCGAGCAGTACTTC.

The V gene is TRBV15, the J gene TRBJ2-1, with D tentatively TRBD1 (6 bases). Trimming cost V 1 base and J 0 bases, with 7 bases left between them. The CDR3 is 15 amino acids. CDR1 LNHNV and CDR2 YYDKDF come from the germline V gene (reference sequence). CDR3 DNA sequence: TGTGCCACCAGCAGAGGAGGGGGCTCCTACAATGAGCAGTTCTTC. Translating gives CATSRGGGSYNEQFF.